What follows are 15 T cell receptor beta chains derived from one specimen sequenced in a study of T cells after yellow fever vaccination. TCRdb called the 5' RACE reads again in MiXCR, with one record for every CDR3 protein. The sample contains around 320,000 distinct CDR3 sequences, approximately 11% of which appear only once. The material was CD4+ T cells sorted from PBMCs, obtained 45 days after the yellow fever booster vaccination. The receptor source for this set is a man between 18 and 35 years old who received the YFV17D yellow fever vaccine.

There are a few counts of this clonotype. The gene calls are TRBV18 and TRBJ2-3; D remains ambiguous. V was pared by 4 bases and J by 2 bases, with 10 bases between. Germline assignment: CDR1 KGHSH and CDR2 LQKENI. This CDR3 has 14 residues. The CDR3 bases are TGTGCCAGCTCACGAGAGGTGTACACAGATACGCAGTATTTT. This gives the protein CASSREVYTDTQYF.

At least ten counts were recorded for this clonotype. The chain employs TRBV7-3 and TRBJ2-1; 11 bases are a match to TRBD2. Germline CDR1 SGHTA, CDR2 FQGTGA. The CDR3 spans 15 residues. V trimming: 5 bases; J trimming: 4 bases; junction bases outside the gene matches: 4. The CDR3 region has the DNA TGTGCCAGCAGCAAACTAGCGGGGGCTTACAATGAGCAGTTCTTC. Protein sequence: CASSKLAGAYNEQFF.

This clonotype was counted between two and nine times. The chain employs TRBV6-5 and TRBJ1-6; D unclear. Germline CDR1 MNHEY, CDR2 SVGAGI. The V gene lost 0 bases and the J gene lost 3 bases, with 9 bases spanning the gap. This CDR3 contains 16 residues. In nucleotides, the CDR3 is TGTGCCAGCAGTTACTCGATTTTGGGCTATAATTCACCCCTCCACTTT. Encoded protein: CASSYSILGYNSPLHF.

V and J are TRBV2 and TRBJ1-5, with 8 bases that match TRBD1. CDR1 is SNHLY and CDR2 is FYNNEI in the germline V gene. J lost 4 bases, V lost 7 bases, and 3 bases had no gene match. The length of the CDR3 is 13 residues. CDR3 in amino acids: CASTYRGNQPQHF. DNA of the CDR3: TGTGCCAGCACGTACAGGGGGAATCAGCCCCAGCATTTT. The full variable domain, its missing parts supplied by reference TRBV2 and TRBJ1-5, is EPEVTQTPSHQVTQMGQEVILRCVPISNHLYFYWYRQILGQKVEFLVSFYNNEISEKSEIFDDQFSVERPDGSNFTLKIRSTKLEDSAMYFCASTYRGNQPQHFGDGTRLSIL.

This clonotype has a handful of counts. The chain couples TRBV7-9 to TRBJ2-2, with 7 bases matching TRBD1. The length of the CDR3 is 16 residues. Germline V gives CDR1 SEHNR, CDR2 FQNEAQ (reference sequence). After removal of 2 bases from V and 5 bases from J, the junction contained 8 bases not matched to a gene. CDR3 residues: CASSLFDRGRTGELFF. The CDR3 DNA sequence: TGTGCCAGCAGCTTATTCGATAGGGGGCGTACCGGGGAGCTGTTTTTT.

The rearrangement uses TRBV11-2 and TRBJ1-2; TRBD1 is a possible D gene (5 bases). Deletions cut 5 bases from V and 8 bases from J, with 15 bases between. The V gene's germline CDR1 is SGHAT and CDR2 FQNNGV. This CDR3 contains 13 residues. The CDR3 bases are TGTGCCAGCAGCCAGAACGGAGGGACCGGCTACACCTTC. Translation gives CASSQNGGTGYTF.

This clonotype was counted between two and nine times. The rearrangement uses TRBV6-5 and TRBJ2-3; D perhaps matches TRBD2 (5 bases). The CDR3 covers 14 residues. Germline-derived CDR1 and CDR2 are MNHEY and SVGAGI. Trimming stripped 9 bases from V and 1 base from J, with 14 bases between. CDR3 nucleotide sequence: TGTGCCAGTGCTAGAGGGTACGGCACAGATACGCAGTATTTT. Translated: CASARGYGTDTQYF.

J is TRBJ2-5 and V is TRBV7-9; unclear D gene. CDR1 and CDR2 (germline): SEHNR, FQNEAQ (reference sequence). This CDR3 has 15 residues. V dropped 8 bases and J dropped 2 bases, with 18 bases sitting between them. The CDR3, as DNA: TGTGCCAGCCGGCCCGGGCGGCTGATGCAAGAGACCCAGTACTTC. This sequence encodes CASRPGRLMQETQYF.

This clonotype was seen a few times. V is TRBV6-4 and J is TRBJ1-5; TRBD1 agrees at 7 bases. With V trimmed by 6 bases and J by 5 bases, 7 bases remained unmatched. Germline CDR1 reads MRHNA; CDR2 reads SNTAGT. The CDR3 is made up of 14 amino acids. CDR3 sequence: CASSGTAGDQPQHF. The CDR3 bases are TGTGCCAGCAGCGGGACAGCAGGTGATCAGCCCCAGCATTTT.

This clonotype was picked up many times. The chain links TRBV29-1 to TRBJ2-7; TRBD1 matches 7 bases. Germline V gene sequence: CDR1 SQVTM, CDR2 ANQGSEA. The CDR3 is 14 residues long. V lost 0 bases to trimming and J lost 8 bases; unmatched junction nucleotides: 10. The CDR3 loop reads CSVEDVYRGGKQYF. CDR3 DNA: TGCAGCGTTGAAGACGTTTATAGAGGGGGCAAGCAGTACTTC.

The rearrangement uses TRBV7-9 and TRBJ1-2; TRBD1 might be the D (6 bases). The germline V and J ends were trimmed by 5 bases and 5 bases, with 12 bases remaining between them. The CDR3 has 13 residues. Germline values: CDR1 SEHNR, CDR2 FQNEAQ (reference sequence). CDR3 sequence: CASSLGGLYGYTF. Written as DNA, the CDR3 is TGTGCCAGCAGCCTAGGGGGACTTTATGGCTACACCTTC.

This clonotype has just a few counts. Relative to the germline gene, one junction end is altered; a read error may explain this. The chain couples TRBV15 to TRBJ2-1; D not certain. CDR1 and CDR2 (germline): LNHNV, YYDKDF (reference sequence). This CDR3 has 13 amino acids. The CDR3 DNA sequence: TGTGCCACCAGCAGGGTAGGAGTGTCGAGTAGGAGCTTC. This encodes CATSRVGVSSRSF.

Comment on this clonotype: It may be a read error: a sequence one base away is much more abundant. This chain joins TRBV7-3 and TRBJ2-3, with D uncertain. CDR1 is SGHTA and CDR2 is FQGTGA in the germline V gene. The CDR3 is made up of 12 amino acids. The CDR3 loop is CASSQQGDTKYF. In nucleotides, the CDR3 is TGTGCCAGCAGCCAGCAAGGAGATACGAAGTATTTT.

The chain carries TRBV7-9 and TRBJ2-1; D gene ambiguous. V gave up 1 base and J gave up 12 bases, with 7 bases separating them. The CDR3 extends over 11 amino acids. The germline gives CDR1 SEHNR, CDR2 FQNEAQ (reference sequence). This CDR3 reads CASSLDSPQFF. The CDR3 DNA sequence: TGTGCCAGCAGCTTAGACAGTCCGCAGTTCTTC.

This clonotype was seen a handful of times. The chain's CDR3 is CASSGKGVRDIQYF. The CDR3 DNA sequence: TGCGCCAGCAGCGGAAAGGGTGTTAGAGACATTCAGTACTTC. V usage is TRBV5-1 and J usage is TRBJ2-4, with D hard to call. Germline-derived CDR1 and CDR2 are SGHRS and YFSETQ. The CDR3 has 14 amino acids. V lost 4 bases and J lost 8, with 16 bases in between.